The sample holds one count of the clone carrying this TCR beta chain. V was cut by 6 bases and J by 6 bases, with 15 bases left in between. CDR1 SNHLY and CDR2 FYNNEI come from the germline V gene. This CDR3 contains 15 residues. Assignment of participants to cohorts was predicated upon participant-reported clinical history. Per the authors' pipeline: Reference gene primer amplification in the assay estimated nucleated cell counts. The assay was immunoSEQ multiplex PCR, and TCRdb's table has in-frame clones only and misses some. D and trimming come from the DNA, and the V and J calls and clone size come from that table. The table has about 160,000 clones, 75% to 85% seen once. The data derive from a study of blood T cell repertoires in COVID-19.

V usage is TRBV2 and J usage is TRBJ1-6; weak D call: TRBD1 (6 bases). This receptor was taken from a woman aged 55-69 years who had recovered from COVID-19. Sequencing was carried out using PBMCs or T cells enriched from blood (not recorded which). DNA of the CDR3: TGTGCCAGCAGGAAGGACAGCGTCACTAATTCACCCCTCCACTTT. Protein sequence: CASRKDSVTNSPLHF.